This is a list of T cell receptor beta chains from one sample in a study of post-analysis software for immune sequencing data. MiXCR, applied by TCRdb to the PCR reads, yields one record per CDR3 protein. The sample holds roughly 180,000 distinct CDR3 sequences; roughly 30% are singletons and the top ten take about 1.4%. Sequenced input: blood. These receptors were taken from a girl aged 5-17 years with multiple sclerosis. Both conserved end residues are part of each CDR3. A D gene is named only where the DNA matches it firmly. Only part of the rows carry a size: once, few, many, or a class if the clone is expanded.

d_call | j_call | clone_size | v_call | cdr3_length | cdr3_nt | cdr3_aa
TRBD2 | TRBJ2-1 | few | TRBV14 | 17 | TGTGCCAGCAGCCAAGGGGGGCGGGAGGCCTTCTACAATGAGCAGTTCTTC | CASSQGGREAFYNEQFF
TRBD2 | TRBJ2-1 | many | TRBV6-1 | 16 | TGTGCCAGCAGTGTAGGACTAGCGGGAGTCTACAATGAGCAGTTCTTC | CASSVGLAGVYNEQFF
NA | TRBJ2-7 | many | TRBV29-1 | 12 | TGCAGCGTTGAAGACCACTCCTACGAGCAGTACTTC | CSVEDHSYEQYF
TRBD1 | TRBJ2-5 | many | TRBV7-2 | 14 | TGTGCCAGCAGCCCGGGGACAGCACAAGAGACCCAGTACTTC | CASSPGTAQETQYF
TRBD2 | TRBJ2-7 | many | TRBV11-2 | 15 | TGTGCCAGCAGCCCTGGACTAGCGGATTCCTACGAGCAGTACTTC | CASSPGLADSYEQYF
NA | TRBJ1-1 | many | TRBV29-1 | 13 | TGCAGCATTGAAGGGGAGGCGAACACTGAAGCTTTCTTT | CSIEGEANTEAFF
TRBD2 | TRBJ2-1 | many | TRBV20-1 | 16 | TGCAGTGCCACGACTAGCGGACCTGCCCTAGGGTATGAGCAGTTCTTC | CSATTSGPALGYEQFF
NA | TRBJ2-7 | NA | TRBV5-1 | 16 | TGCGCCAGCAGCGCCCTAGGGGGAGGACTTCTCGATGAGCAGTACTTC | CASSALGGGLLDEQYF
NA | TRBJ1-2 | NA | TRBV3-1 | 15 | TGTGCCAGCAGCCAAGATGCGGGGGGCGGCTATGGCTACACCTTC | CASSQDAGGGYGYTF
TRBD2 | TRBJ2-1 | NA | TRBV19 | 15 | TGTGCCAGTAGCTTAGCGGGAGGGCCTAGTAATGAGCAGTTCTTC | CASSLAGGPSNEQFF